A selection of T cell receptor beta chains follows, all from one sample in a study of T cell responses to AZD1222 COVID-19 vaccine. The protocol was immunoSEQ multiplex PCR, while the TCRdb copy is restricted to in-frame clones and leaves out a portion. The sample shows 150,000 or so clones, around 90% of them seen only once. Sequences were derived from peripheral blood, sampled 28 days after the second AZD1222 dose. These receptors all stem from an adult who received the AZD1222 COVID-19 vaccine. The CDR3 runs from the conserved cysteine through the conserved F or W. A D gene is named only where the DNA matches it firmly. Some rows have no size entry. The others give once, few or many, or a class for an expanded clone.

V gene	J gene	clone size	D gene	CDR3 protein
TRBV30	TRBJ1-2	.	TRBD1	CAWSVQDRSGYTF
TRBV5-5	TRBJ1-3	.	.	CASSSNPGHFSGNTIYF
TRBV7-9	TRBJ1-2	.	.	CASSFTGIGYGYTF
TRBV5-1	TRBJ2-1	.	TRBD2	CASSPGGREGEQFF
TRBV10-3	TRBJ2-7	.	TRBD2	CATGLFTYEQYF
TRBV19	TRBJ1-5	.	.	CASSPGPLSQPQHF
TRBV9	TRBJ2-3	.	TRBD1	CASSGTGAGDTQYF
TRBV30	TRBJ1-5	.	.	CAWSVVGVNQPQHF
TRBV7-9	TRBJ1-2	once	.	CASSFSHPEPNYGYTF
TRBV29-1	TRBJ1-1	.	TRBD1	CSNMLPGQMNTEAFF
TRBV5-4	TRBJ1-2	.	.	CASSFAQAPSYGYTF
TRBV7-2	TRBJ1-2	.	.	CASSGEQGFDGYTF
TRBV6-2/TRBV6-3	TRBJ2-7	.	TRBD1	CASSTDGTGPYEQYF
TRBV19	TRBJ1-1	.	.	CASSIVGRADTEAFF
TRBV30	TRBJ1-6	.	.	CAWSVRGVYNSPLHF
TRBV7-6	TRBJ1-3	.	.	CASSPGRSSGNTIYF
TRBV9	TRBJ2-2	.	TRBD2	CASSNKGGANTGELFF